The subject of this entry is one TCR beta chain. Its matching antigen is unknown. This specimen comes from a study of cytomegalovirus exposure and HLA in healthy donors. Looking at the study overall: An early release of data contained about 85 million unique TCRs, which came from HLA-typed donors. Across around 400 genotyped donors, roughly 85% landed in the Caucasian-associated ancestry cluster.

Trimming cost V 4 bases and J 6 bases; bases outside gene matches: 9. CDR3 length equals 15 residues. CDR1 is LGHNA and CDR2 is YNFKEQ in the germline V gene. The PCR contained 60 Vbeta and 13 Jbeta primers. The repertoire was sequenced with immunoSEQ multiplex PCR; TCRdb's copy has only in-frame clones and lacks some. The sample holds tens of thousands of clones, 78% seen once. Study conclusions and caveats: Reportedly, fewer N-insertions than the approximately 690-donor mean appeared in an Asian-associated ancestry cluster in a later analysis. Some V segments could not be told apart, so they were left out, TRBV6-2 and TRBV6-3 among them.

V is TRBV4-2 and J is TRBJ1-5; 7 bases map to TRBD1. The receptor's source is a man aged 35-49 years in good health and CMV-seronegative. Sequencing was performed on PBMCs. Written as DNA, the CDR3 is TGTGCCAGCAGCCCGGGACAGTATAACACTCAGCCCCAGCATTTT. As protein: CASSPGQYNTQPQHF.